Below are 6 T cell receptor beta chains sequenced from a single sample in a study of blood T cell repertoires in COVID-19. TCRdb keeps only in-frame clones here, not all; method: immunoSEQ multiplex PCR. The table has roughly 110,000 clones, roughly 83% seen once. Sample: peripheral blood. The receptors come from a human donor in a cohort sampled during active COVID-19.

The chain employs TRBV24-1 and TRBJ2-1; 16 nucleotides line up with TRBD2. V lost 5 bases, J lost 6 bases, and 6 bases stayed unmatched. CDR1 and CDR2 from the germline V gene are KGHDR and SFDVKD. The CDR3 loop spans 17 amino acids. The CDR3 reads CATSGGLAGGPGNEQFF. The CDR3 nucleotides are TGTGCCACCAGTGGGGGACTAGCGGGAGGGCCAGGCAATGAGCAGTTCTTC.

The chain couples TRBV28 to TRBJ1-2; TRBD1 aligns across 8 bases. The CDR3 is made up of 13 amino acids. V trimming: 2 bases; J trimming: 8 bases; junction bases outside the gene matches: 4. Germline V CDR1 and CDR2: MDHEN, SYDVKM. The CDR3: CASSLTGGRGYTF. The CDR3 DNA reads as TGTGCCAGCAGTTTAACAGGGGGTCGGGGCTACACCTTC.

The V gene is TRBV30, the J gene TRBJ2-7, with 8 bases aligning to TRBD1. Per germline, CDR1 GTSNPN and CDR2 SVGIG (reference sequence). The CDR3 loop spans 12 amino acids. V lost 6 bases to trimming and J lost 4 bases; unmatched junction nucleotides: 5. The CDR3 loop reads CACRDRQYEQYV. CDR3 sequence (DNA): TGTGCCTGCCGGGACAGGCAATACGAGCAGTACGTC.

The rearrangement joins TRBV19 to TRBJ2-3; tentative D call: TRBD2 (5 bases). V was shortened by 1 base and J by 0 bases, with 8 bases between the two germline ends. Germline CDR1 reads LNHDA; CDR2 reads SQIVND (reference sequence). The CDR3 has 15 amino acids. The CDR3 spells CASSIVGGSTDTQYF. The CDR3 coding sequence is TGTGCCAGTAGTATAGTGGGCGGGAGCACAGATACGCAGTATTTT.

J is TRBJ1-1 and V is TRBV18; D perhaps matches TRBD1 (6 bases). Germline V CDR1 and CDR2: KGHSH, LQKENI. The CDR3 spans 19 residues. Trimming stripped 3 bases from V and 3 bases from J, with 26 bases between. The CDR3 sequence is CASSPPPLGASPQDTEAFF. The CDR3 DNA sequence: TGTGCCAGCTCACCTCCACCCTTGGGGGCAAGTCCTCAGGACACTGAAGCTTTCTTT.

The DNA for the CDR3 is TGTGCCAGCAGGGGGCGGCTGAGCTCCTACAATGAGCAGTTCTTC. It codes for CASRGRLSSYNEQFF. This chain joins TRBV3-1 (or the pseudogene TRBV3-2) and TRBJ2-1, with a weak D call TRBD1 (5 bases). The germline CDR1 and CDR2 sequences are LGHDT and YNNKEL (reference sequence). CDR3 length: 15 amino acids. The germline V and J ends were trimmed by 6 bases and 0 bases, with 12 bases remaining between them.